This T cell receptor beta chain emerged from a study of blood T cell repertoires in COVID-19. Study-level information: Samples representing acute and convalescent COVID-19 were sourced from the United States, Italy and Spain. T cells, B-cell-depleted T cells, or PBMCs supplied cDNA or gDNA.

The CDR3 sequence is 14 residues long. Trimming cost V 4 bases and J 5 bases, with 12 bases left between them. Germline CDR1 SGDLS, CDR2 YYNGEE. As handled by the study authors: Estimated nucleated cell counts came from reference gene primer amplification. Assay: immunoSEQ multiplex PCR; the TCRdb copy retains only in-frame clones and omits some. V, J and clone size reflect that table, while D and trimming were determined from the DNA. This sample yields over 150,000 clones, of which around 84% are seen a single time; approximately 7% belongs to the top ten. This chain links TRBV9 with TRBJ2-2; D might be TRBD2 (6 bases). This clonotype was obtained from a man over 45 with active or convalescent COVID-19. The sequenced sample consisted of peripheral blood. This CDR3 is CASSPRRETGELFF. CDR3 bases: TGTGCCAGCAGCCCTAGGCGGGAAACCGGGGAGCTGTTTTTT.